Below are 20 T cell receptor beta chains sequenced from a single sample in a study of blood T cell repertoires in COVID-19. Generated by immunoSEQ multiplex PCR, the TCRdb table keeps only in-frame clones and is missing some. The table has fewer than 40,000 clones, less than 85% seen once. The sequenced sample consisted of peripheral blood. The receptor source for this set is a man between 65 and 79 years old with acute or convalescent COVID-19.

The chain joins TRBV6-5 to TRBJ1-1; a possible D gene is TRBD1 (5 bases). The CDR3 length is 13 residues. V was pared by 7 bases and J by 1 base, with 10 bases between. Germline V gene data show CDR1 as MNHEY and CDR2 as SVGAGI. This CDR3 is CASIKRGNTEAFF. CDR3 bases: TGTGCCAGCATCAAAAGGGGGAACACTGAAGCTTTCTTT.

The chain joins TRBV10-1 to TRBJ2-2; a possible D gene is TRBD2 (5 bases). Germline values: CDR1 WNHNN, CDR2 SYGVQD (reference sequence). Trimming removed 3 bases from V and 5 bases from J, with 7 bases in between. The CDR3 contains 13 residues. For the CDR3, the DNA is TGCGCCAGCAGTGATAGCGTAACCGGGGAGCTGTTTTTT. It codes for CASSDSVTGELFF.

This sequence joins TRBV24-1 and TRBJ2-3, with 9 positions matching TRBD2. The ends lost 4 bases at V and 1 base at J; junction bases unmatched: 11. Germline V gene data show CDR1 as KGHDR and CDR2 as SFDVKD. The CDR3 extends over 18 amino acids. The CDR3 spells CATSEAGLALVGTDTQYF. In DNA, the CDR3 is TGTGCCACCAGTGAGGCCGGACTAGCGCTCGTGGGCACAGATACGCAGTATTTT.

DNA for the CDR3: TGTGCCAGCAGCTTACCTCAGGGGGCTGTCTATGGCTACACCTTC. Translated: CASSLPQGAVYGYTF. The chain couples TRBV7-8 to TRBJ1-2, with 8 bases that match TRBD1. Germline V gene lookup returns CDR1 SGHVS and CDR2 FQNEAQ. Trimming cost V 2 bases and J 4 bases; bases outside gene matches: 6. The CDR3 has 15 amino acids.

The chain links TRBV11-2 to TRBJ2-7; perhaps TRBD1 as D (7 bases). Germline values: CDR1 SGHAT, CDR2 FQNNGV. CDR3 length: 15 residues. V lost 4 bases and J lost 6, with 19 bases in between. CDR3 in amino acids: CASSSQGGTVTEQYF. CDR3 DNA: TGTGCCAGCAGCTCCCAAGGAGGGACAGTCACCGAGCAGTACTTC. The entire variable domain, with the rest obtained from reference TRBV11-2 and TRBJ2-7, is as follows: EAGVAQSPRYKIIEKRQSVAFWCNPISGHATLYWYQQILGQGPKLLIQFQNNGVVDDSQLPKDRFSAERLKGVDSTLKIQPAKLEDSAVYLCASSSQGGTVTEQYFGPGTRLTVT.

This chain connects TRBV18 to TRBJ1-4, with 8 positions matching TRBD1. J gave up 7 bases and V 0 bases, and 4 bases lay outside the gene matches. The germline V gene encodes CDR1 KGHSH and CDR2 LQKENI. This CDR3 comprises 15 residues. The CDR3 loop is CASSPPQGASEKLFF. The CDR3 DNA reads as TGTGCCAGCTCACCACCGCAGGGGGCGAGTGAAAAACTGTTTTTT.

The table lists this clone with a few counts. CDR3 protein: CASSRDRVGNQPQHF. In DNA form, the CDR3 reads TGTGCCAGCAGCCGGGACAGGGTAGGCAATCAGCCCCAGCATTTT. This chain connects TRBV7-9 to TRBJ1-5; 9 bases match TRBD1. With V trimmed by 5 bases and J by 2 bases, 4 bases remained unmatched. There are 15 residues in the CDR3. CDR1 SEHNR and CDR2 FQNEAQ come from the germline V gene (reference sequence).

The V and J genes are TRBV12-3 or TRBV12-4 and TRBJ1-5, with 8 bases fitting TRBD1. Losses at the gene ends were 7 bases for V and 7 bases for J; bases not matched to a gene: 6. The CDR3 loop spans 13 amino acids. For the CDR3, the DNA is TGTGCCAGCAATCAGGGGGCTGGACAGCCCCAGCATTTT. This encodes CASNQGAGQPQHF.

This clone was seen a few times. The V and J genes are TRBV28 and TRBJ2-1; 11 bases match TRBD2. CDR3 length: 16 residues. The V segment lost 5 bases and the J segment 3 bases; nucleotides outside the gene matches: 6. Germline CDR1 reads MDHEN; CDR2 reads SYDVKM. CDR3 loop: CASSPRLAGFYNEQFF. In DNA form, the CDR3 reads TGTGCCAGCAGTCCCCGACTAGCGGGGTTCTACAATGAGCAGTTCTTC.

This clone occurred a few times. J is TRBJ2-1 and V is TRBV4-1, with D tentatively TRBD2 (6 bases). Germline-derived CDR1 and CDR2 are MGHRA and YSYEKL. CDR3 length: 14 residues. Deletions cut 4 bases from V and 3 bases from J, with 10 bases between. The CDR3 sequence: CASSPADYYNEQFF. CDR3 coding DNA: TGCGCCAGCAGCCCCGCGGACTACTACAATGAGCAGTTCTTC.

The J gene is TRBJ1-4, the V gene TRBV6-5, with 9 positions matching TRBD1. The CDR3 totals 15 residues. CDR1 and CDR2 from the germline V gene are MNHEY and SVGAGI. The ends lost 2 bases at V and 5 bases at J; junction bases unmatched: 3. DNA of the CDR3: TGTGCCAGCAGTTACCAGACAGGGGGGAATGAAAAACTGTTTTTT. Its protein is CASSYQTGGNEKLFF.

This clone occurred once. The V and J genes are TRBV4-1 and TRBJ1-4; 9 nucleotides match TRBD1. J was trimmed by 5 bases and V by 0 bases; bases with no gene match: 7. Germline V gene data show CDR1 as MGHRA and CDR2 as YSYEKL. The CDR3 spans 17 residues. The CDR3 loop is CASSQERTGTGNEKLFF. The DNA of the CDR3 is TGCGCCAGCAGCCAAGAGAGGACGGGGACAGGGAATGAAAAACTGTTTTTT.

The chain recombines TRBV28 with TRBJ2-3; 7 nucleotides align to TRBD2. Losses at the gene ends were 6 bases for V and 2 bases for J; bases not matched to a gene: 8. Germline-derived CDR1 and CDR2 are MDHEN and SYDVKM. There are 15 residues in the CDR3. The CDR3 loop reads CASSRGAGYTDTQYF. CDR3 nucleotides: TGTGCCAGCAGCCGAGGAGCGGGATACACAGATACGCAGTATTTT.

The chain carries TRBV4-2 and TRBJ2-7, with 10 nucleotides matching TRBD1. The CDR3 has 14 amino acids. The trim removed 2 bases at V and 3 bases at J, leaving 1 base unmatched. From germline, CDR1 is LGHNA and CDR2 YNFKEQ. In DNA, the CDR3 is TGTGCCAGCAGCCAACGGACAGGGGGCTACGAGCAGTACTTC. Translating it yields CASSQRTGGYEQYF.

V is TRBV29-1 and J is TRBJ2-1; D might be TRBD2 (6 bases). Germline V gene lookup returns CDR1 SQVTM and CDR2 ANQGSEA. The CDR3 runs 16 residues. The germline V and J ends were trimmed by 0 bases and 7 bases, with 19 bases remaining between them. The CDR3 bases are TGCAGCGTTGAAGAAGACGCGGGATTCGTGGGTAATGAGCAGTTCTTC. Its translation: CSVEEDAGFVGNEQFF.

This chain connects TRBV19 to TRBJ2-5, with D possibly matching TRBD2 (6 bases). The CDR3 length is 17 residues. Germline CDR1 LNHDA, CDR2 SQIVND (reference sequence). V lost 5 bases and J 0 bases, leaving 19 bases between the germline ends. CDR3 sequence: CASSSGRYGGYQETQYF. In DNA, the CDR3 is TGTGCCAGTAGTTCGGGCCGATACGGGGGATACCAAGAGACCCAGTACTTC.

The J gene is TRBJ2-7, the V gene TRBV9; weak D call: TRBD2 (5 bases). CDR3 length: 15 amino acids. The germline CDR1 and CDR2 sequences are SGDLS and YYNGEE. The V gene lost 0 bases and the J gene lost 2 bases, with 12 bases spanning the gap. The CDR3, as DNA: TGTGCCAGCAGCGTAGTGGCGGGTCCGACCTACGAGCAGTACTTC. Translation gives CASSVVAGPTYEQYF.

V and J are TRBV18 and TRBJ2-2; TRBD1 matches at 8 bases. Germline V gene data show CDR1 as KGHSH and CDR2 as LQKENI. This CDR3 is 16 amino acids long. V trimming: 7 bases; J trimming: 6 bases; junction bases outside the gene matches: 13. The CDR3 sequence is CASFTRTQGVAGELFF. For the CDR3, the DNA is TGTGCCAGCTTCACCCGAACACAGGGGGTCGCCGGGGAGCTGTTTTTT.

The CDR3 here is CASRREGGTEAFF. DNA of the CDR3: TGTGCCAGCAGGCGGGAGGGAGGAACTGAAGCTTTCTTT. The chain is built from TRBV2 and TRBJ1-1; D is unclear. Per germline, CDR1 SNHLY and CDR2 FYNNEI. V was cut by 6 bases and J by 5 bases, with 13 bases left in between. The CDR3 runs to 13 residues.

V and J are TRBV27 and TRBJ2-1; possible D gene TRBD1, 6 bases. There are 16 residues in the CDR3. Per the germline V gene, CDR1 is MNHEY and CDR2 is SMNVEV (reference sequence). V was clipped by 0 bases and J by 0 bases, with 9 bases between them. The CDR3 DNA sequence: TGTGCCAGCAGTTTATCCCCGACAGGCTCCTACAATGAGCAGTTCTTC. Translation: CASSLSPTGSYNEQFF.